The 29 T cell receptor beta chains reported below all come from one sample, sequenced in a study of T cell responses to AZD1222 COVID-19 vaccine. TCRdb's copy holds only in-frame clones and misses some; the assay was immunoSEQ multiplex PCR. The table shows over 130,000 clones, with around nine tenths occurring only once. Sequencing used peripheral blood, obtained 28 days after the second AZD1222 dose. All receptors come from an adult who received the AZD1222 COVID-19 vaccine.

This clone was detected only once. This sequence joins TRBV19 and TRBJ1-5; D remains ambiguous. Trimming removed 6 bases from V and 9 bases from J, with 21 bases in between. CDR1 and CDR2 (germline): LNHDA, SQIVND (reference sequence). This CDR3 is 15 amino acids long. CDR3 DNA sequence: TGTGCCAGTAGGGATAGCACCTCCCTCCAAGGGCCCCAGCATTTT. This encodes CASRDSTSLQGPQHF.

The V gene is TRBV18, the J gene TRBJ1-1, with TRBD1 as a possible D gene (6 bases). Trimming pared 2 bases from V and 0 bases from J, leaving 10 bases between. Germline V gene data show CDR1 as KGHSH and CDR2 as LQKENI. This CDR3 spans 15 amino acids. CDR3 bases: TGTGCCAGCTCACCAGGCAGGGACATGAACACTGAAGCTTTCTTT. Its translation: CASSPGRDMNTEAFF.

For the CDR3, the DNA is TGTGCCAGCAGCGTAGACAGCGGGGGGGACAATGAGCAGTTCTTC. Protein: CASSVDSGGDNEQFF. V gene TRBV9 combines with J gene TRBJ2-1; 10 bases fit TRBD2. The CDR3 sequence is 15 residues long. The junction had 2 bases not matched to a gene; V was cut back by 0 bases and J by 5 bases. Germline assignment: CDR1 SGDLS and CDR2 YYNGEE.

The V call is TRBV10-3, the J call TRBJ2-3; maybe TRBD1 (6 bases). CDR1 is ENHRY and CDR2 is SYGVKD in the germline V gene. The CDR3 is 13 amino acids. Trimming took 8 bases from V and 1 from J, leaving 10 bases between them. The CDR3 nucleotides are TGTGCCATCGGGGCAGGGGGCACAGATACGCAGTATTTT. As protein: CAIGAGGTDTQYF.

The J gene is TRBJ2-2, the V gene TRBV6-5; D is uncertain. The V end lost 5 bases, the J end lost 4 bases, and 8 bases lay between the germline ends. Germline values: CDR1 MNHEY, CDR2 SVGAGI. This CDR3 has 13 amino acids. The CDR3 sequence is CASSTGTTGELFF. The CDR3 bases are TGTGCCAGCAGTACCGGCACCACCGGGGAGCTGTTTTTT.

V gene TRBV5-1 combines with J gene TRBJ2-7; 9 nucleotides align to TRBD2. This CDR3 has 15 amino acids. The V segment lost 0 bases and the J segment 3 bases; nucleotides outside the gene matches: 4. The germline V gene has CDR1 SGHRS and CDR2 YFSETQ. CDR3 protein: CASSLDISGSYEQYF. The CDR3 region has the DNA TGCGCCAGCAGCTTGGATATTAGCGGGAGCTACGAGCAGTACTTC.

V and J are TRBV12-3 or TRBV12-4 and TRBJ1-2; D gene ambiguous. This CDR3 has 13 amino acids. Trimming stripped 3 bases from V and 8 bases from J, with 13 bases between. The CDR3 region has the DNA TGTGCCAGCAGTTTGAGGCAGGTCGGAGGCTACACCTTC. Translating gives CASSLRQVGGYTF.

The J gene is TRBJ2-1, the V gene TRBV29-1, with D tentatively TRBD1 or TRBD2 (6 bases each). Trimming left V 4 bases short and J 0 bases short, with 10 bases between. In germline, CDR1 is SQVTM, CDR2 ANQGSEA. The CDR3 contains 14 residues. The CDR3: CSVVGGSSYNEQFF. As DNA, the CDR3 is TGCAGCGTTGTAGGGGGGAGCTCCTACAATGAGCAGTTCTTC.

V is TRBV2 and J is TRBJ2-5; 10 bases map to TRBD1. This CDR3 contains 17 residues. In germline, CDR1 is SNHLY, CDR2 FYNNEI. V shed 2 bases and J 1 base; nucleotides not matched to a gene: 7. The CDR3 nucleotides read TGTGCCAGCAGTGAATTCGGGGACAGGGGCTTCCAAGAGACCCAGTACTTC. It specifies CASSEFGDRGFQETQYF.

The chain carries TRBV6-5 and TRBJ1-5; D call uncertain. V was trimmed by 1 base and J by 5 bases, leaving 12 bases between them. CDR1 and CDR2 (germline): MNHEY, SVGAGI. The CDR3 runs to 15 residues. In DNA form, the CDR3 reads TGTGCCAGCAGTTACTTGGCTACTCGGGATCAGCCCCAGCATTTT. This gives the protein CASSYLATRDQPQHF.

The rearrangement links TRBV9 to TRBJ2-7; weak D call: TRBD2 (6 bases). CDR1 is SGDLS, CDR2 YYNGEE, per germline. V lost 2 bases to trimming and J lost 0 bases, with 12 bases between them. This CDR3 is built from 15 residues. The CDR3 DNA sequence: TGTGCCAGCAGCGTCCGGGACTCCGGCTCCTACGAGCAGTACTTC. Translation gives CASSVRDSGSYEQYF.

V and J are TRBV27 and TRBJ1-2, with 7 bases that match TRBD1. The CDR3 sequence is 16 residues long. The V segment lost 6 bases and the J segment 4 bases; nucleotides outside the gene matches: 14. Germline CDR1 MNHEY, CDR2 SMNVEV (reference sequence). The CDR3: CASSPSRAGGGYGYTF. The DNA for the CDR3 is TGTGCCAGCAGCCCCTCCCGGGCAGGGGGAGGCTATGGCTACACCTTC.

The gene calls are TRBV2 and TRBJ2-4, with 10 bases that match TRBD2. V trimming: 5 bases; J trimming: 2 bases; junction bases outside the gene matches: 6. From germline, CDR1 is SNHLY and CDR2 FYNNEI. This CDR3 has 16 residues. The CDR3 DNA follows: TGTGCCAGCAGTCCTAGCGGGAGTAAGACCAAAAACATTCAGTACTTC. It yields the protein CASSPSGSKTKNIQYF. Full variable domain (remainder filled in from reference TRBV2 and TRBJ2-4): EPEVTQTPSHQVTQMGQEVILRCVPISNHLYFYWYRQILGQKVEFLVSFYNNEISEKSEIFDDQFSVERPDGSNFTLKIRSTKLEDSAMYFCASSPSGSKTKNIQYFGAGTRLSVL.

The chain carries TRBV3-1 (or the pseudogene TRBV3-2) and TRBJ2-2; D remains unclear. Deletions cut 4 bases from V and 0 bases from J, with 6 bases between. CDR1 and CDR2 from the germline V gene are LGHDT and YNNKEL (reference sequence). CDR3 length: 14 amino acids. CDR3 in amino acids: CASSLAANTGELFF. The CDR3 coding sequence is TGTGCCAGCAGCCTAGCCGCGAACACCGGGGAGCTGTTTTTT.

V gene TRBV2 combines with J gene TRBJ2-7; weak D call: TRBD1 (5 bases). With 6 bases removed from V and 4 bases from J, the gap between germline ends came to 19 bases. Per germline, CDR1 SNHLY and CDR2 FYNNEI. The CDR3 contains 15 residues. The CDR3 sequence is CASRPNRSGRYEQYF. The CDR3 nucleotides read TGTGCCAGCAGACCGAACAGGTCAGGGCGGTACGAGCAGTACTTC.

V and J are TRBV11-2 and TRBJ1-1, with 7 bases fitting TRBD1. The CDR3 spans 17 residues. V was pared by 4 bases and J by 4 bases, with 15 bases of the junction left unmatched. Germline CDR1 reads SGHAT; CDR2 reads FQNNGV. CDR3 protein: CASSSETGPYLTTEAFF. CDR3 coding DNA: TGTGCCAGCAGCTCAGAGACAGGGCCGTATTTAACCACTGAAGCTTTCTTT.

Here the CDR3 DNA reads TGTGCCAGCAGCCCACAGGGTTATGAGCAGTTCTTC. Translated: CASSPQGYEQFF. V gene TRBV11-2 combines with J gene TRBJ2-1; D possibly corresponds to TRBD1 (6 bases). Germline V lookup: CDR1 SGHAT, CDR2 FQNNGV. V lost 5 bases and J 8 bases, leaving 10 bases between the germline ends. CDR3 length: 12 residues. The variable domain in full, completed from reference TRBV11-2 and TRBJ2-1, reads EAGVAQSPRYKIIEKRQSVAFWCNPISGHATLYWYQQILGQGPKLLIQFQNNGVVDDSQLPKDRFSAERLKGVDSTLKIQPAKLEDSAVYLCASSPQGYEQFFGPGTRLTVL.

This rearrangement joins TRBV6-2 or TRBV6-3 to TRBJ2-1, with D tentatively TRBD2 (6 bases). The CDR3 runs 15 residues. CDR1 and CDR2 from the germline V gene are MNHEY and SVGEGT. The ends were cut back, 5 bases at V and 5 bases at J, with 16 bases in the middle. CDR3 bases: TGTGCCAGCAGTCCGCCGGGACTCCGAAACAATGAGCAGTTCTTC. This codes for CASSPPGLRNNEQFF.

This clone was observed a single time. The chain carries TRBV6-2 or TRBV6-3 and TRBJ1-2, with D perhaps TRBD1 (6 bases). The CDR3 spans 16 residues. Between the trimmed V and J ends, which lost 0 bases and 2 bases, there was a span of 13 bases. Germline V gene data show CDR1 as MNHEY and CDR2 as SVGEGT. The CDR3 sequence is CASSYSPGAGNYGYTF. The DNA of the CDR3 is TGTGCCAGCAGTTACTCTCCAGGGGCGGGGAACTATGGCTACACCTTC.

J is TRBJ2-2 and V is TRBV5-1; the D gene could be TRBD1 or TRBD2 (5 bases each). CDR1 SGHRS and CDR2 YFSETQ come from the germline V gene. The ends were cut back, 5 bases at V and 3 bases at J, with 14 bases in the middle. The CDR3 length is 15 residues. The CDR3 reads CASSASVGDTGELFF. CDR3 DNA sequence: TGCGCCAGCAGTGCCTCAGTGGGGGACACCGGGGAGCTGTTTTTT.

The chain recombines TRBV5-1 with TRBJ2-5; weak D call: TRBD1 (7 bases). Trimming took 0 bases from V and 4 from J, leaving 13 bases between them. The CDR3 has 15 residues. The germline V gene has CDR1 SGHRS and CDR2 YFSETQ. The CDR3 nucleotides read TGCGCCAGCAGCTTGGCGGGAGACAGGGTAGAGACCCAGTACTTC. Its translation: CASSLAGDRVETQYF. The variable domain in full, with the rest retrieved from reference TRBV5-1 and TRBJ2-5, is KAGVTQTPRYLIKTRGQQVTLSCSPISGHRSVSWYQQTPGQGLQFLFEYFSETQRNKGNFPGRFSGRQFSNSRSEMNVSTLELGDSALYLCASSLAGDRVETQYFGPGTRLLVL.

The rearrangement links TRBV10-2 to TRBJ1-2, with TRBD1 matching 10 bases. This CDR3 comprises 15 residues. Germline V gene data show CDR1 as WSHSY and CDR2 as SAAADI. The junction had 2 bases not matched to a gene; V was cut back by 0 bases and J by 4 bases. The CDR3 region has the DNA TGCGCCAGCAGTGAGTCGCGGGACAGGGGCTATGGCTACACCTTC. Protein product: CASSESRDRGYGYTF.

Note on this clone: This CDR3 is also generated by other DNA sequences in the sample. The V gene is TRBV6-5, the J gene TRBJ1-2; 9 bases are a match to TRBD1. This CDR3 region has 15 residues. CDR1 is MNHEY, CDR2 SVGAGI, per germline. J was trimmed by 8 bases and V by 0 bases; bases with no gene match: 7. CDR3 nucleotide sequence: TGTGCCAGCAGTTACTCCCCCGGACAGGGGAACGGCTACACCTTC. Translation: CASSYSPGQGNGYTF.

This clone was detected only once. J is TRBJ1-1 and V is TRBV19; 7 nucleotides align to TRBD1. V lost 0 bases, J lost 1 base, and 2 bases stayed unmatched. CDR3 length: 15 residues. Germline values: CDR1 LNHDA, CDR2 SQIVND (reference sequence). The CDR3 nucleotides read TGTGCCAGTAGTATAGATCGGGACAGGAACACTGAAGCTTTCTTT. Its translation is CASSIDRDRNTEAFF. The variable domain in full, with the rest retrieved from reference TRBV19 and TRBJ1-1, is DGGITQSPKYLFRKEGQNVTLSCEQNLNHDAMYWYRQDPGQGLRLIYYSQIVNDFQKGDIAEGYSVSREKKESFPLTVTSAQKNPTAFYLCASSIDRDRNTEAFFGQGTRLTVV.

The J gene is TRBJ2-1, the V gene TRBV25-1, with 14 bases fitting TRBD2. The germline CDR1 and CDR2 sequences are MGHDK and SYGVNS. The CDR3 has 18 amino acids. V shed 4 bases and J 8 bases; nucleotides not matched to a gene: 13. DNA for the CDR3: TGTGCCAGCAGTGCGGGACTAGCGGGAGTAGAAGGGGTTCATGAGCAGTTCTTC. Translation: CASSAGLAGVEGVHEQFF.

CDR3 in amino acids: CASSIVGRVEQYF. CDR3 bases: TGTGCCAGTAGTATCGTTGGCAGAGTCGAGCAGTACTTC. V is TRBV19 and J is TRBJ2-7; no definite D call. V shed 3 bases and J shed 6 bases, with 12 bases lying between them. Germline lookup yields CDR1 LNHDA and CDR2 SQIVND (reference sequence). The CDR3 has 13 residues.

This sequence joins TRBV3-1 (or the pseudogene TRBV3-2) and TRBJ1-2; D unresolved. V lost 3 bases to trimming and J lost 0 bases, with 8 bases between them. Germline CDR1 and CDR2: LGHDT and YNNKEL (reference sequence). There are 14 residues in the CDR3. The CDR3 sequence is CASSHTDTNYGYTF. As DNA, the CDR3 is TGTGCCAGCAGCCACACTGATACTAACTATGGCTACACCTTC.

The chain links TRBV27 to TRBJ1-1; the D gene is possibly TRBD1 (6 bases). V dropped 5 bases and J dropped 11 bases, with 21 bases sitting between them. Germline V gives CDR1 MNHEY, CDR2 SMNVEV (reference sequence). The CDR3 spans 14 residues. CDR3 residues: CASSPTGFLVEAFF. The CDR3 region has the DNA TGTGCCAGCAGTCCGACAGGTTTCCTCGTTGAGGCTTTCTTT.

As for this clone: The junction departs from the called germline gene at one end, perhaps through a read error. The chain uses TRBV6-1 and TRBJ1-5; perhaps TRBD1 as D (6 bases). CDR1 is MNHNS and CDR2 is SASEGT in the germline V gene. This CDR3 is built from 14 residues. CDR3 sequence reads: CASREGGRNQPQHF. Here the CDR3 DNA reads TGTGCCAGCAGGGAAGGGGGGAGAAATCAGCCCCAGCATTTT.